This TCR beta chain was identified in a study of cytomegalovirus exposure and HLA in healthy donors. Germline CDR1 is SEHNR and CDR2 is FQNEAQ (reference sequence). The CDR3 runs to 18 residues. V trimming: 4 bases; J trimming: 4 bases; junction bases outside the gene matches: 19. The sample holds a few counts of this clone. Its antigen is still unknown. The study ran its PCR with 60 Vbeta and 13 Jbeta primers. The assay was immunoSEQ multiplex PCR, and TCRdb's table has in-frame clones only and misses some. The repertoire holds roughly 170,000 clones, with roughly four fifths as singletons. Findings and limits, study-wide: The number of N-insertions in an Asian-associated ancestry cluster was reportedly below the roughly 700-donor mean in a later analysis. In a later analysis, TCR association rates varied by HLA locus: DRB1 most, HLA-C fewest.

Donors counted as nominally healthy when sampled, yet unrecorded immune exposures were likely. This sequence originates from a female donor in good health and CMV-seronegative. The specimen sequenced was PBMCs. The chain is built from TRBV7-9 and TRBJ2-7; 7 bases fit TRBD2. In nucleotides, the CDR3 is TGTGCCAGCAGCTCCCTGGGAGGGTCGGTGACCAAGGGTTACGAGCAGTACTTC. Amino acids: CASSSLGGSVTKGYEQYF.